What follows is one T cell receptor (beta chain) and its context. Antigen: not known. The PCR contained 60 Vbeta and 13 Jbeta primers. The protocol was immunoSEQ multiplex PCR, while the TCRdb copy is restricted to in-frame clones and leaves out a portion. The data contain about 170,000 clones, 75% to 90% of them singletons. Trimming at V came to 5 bases and at J to 2 bases, leaving 3 bases not matched to a gene. Germline CDR1 and CDR2: SGHRS and YFSETQ. The CDR3 sequence is 13 residues long. This entry is derived from a study of cytomegalovirus exposure and HLA in healthy donors. Study-level results: The authors enumerated roughly 160 TCR beta chains as linked to cytomegalovirus. In a later analysis, TCR beta V- and J-gene trimming was associated with a missense DCLRE1C variant. Using a false discovery rate of 0.05, a later analysis showed that roughly 16,000 TCR beta sequences were associated with HLA alleles.

The origin of this receptor is a woman aged 50 to 60 in good health and CMV-seropositive. Sequenced material: PBMCs. The genes are TRBV5-1 and TRBJ2-7; 8 bases are shared with TRBD2. The CDR3, as DNA: TGCGCCAGCAGTGATAGCGGGACCTACGAGCAGTACTTC. Protein product: CASSDSGTYEQYF. The variable domain in full, completed from reference TRBV5-1 and TRBJ2-7, reads KAGVTQTPRYLIKTRGQQVTLSCSPISGHRSVSWYQQTPGQGLQFLFEYFSETQRNKGNFPGRFSGRQFSNSRSEMNVSTLELGDSALYLCASSDSGTYEQYFGPGTRLTVT.